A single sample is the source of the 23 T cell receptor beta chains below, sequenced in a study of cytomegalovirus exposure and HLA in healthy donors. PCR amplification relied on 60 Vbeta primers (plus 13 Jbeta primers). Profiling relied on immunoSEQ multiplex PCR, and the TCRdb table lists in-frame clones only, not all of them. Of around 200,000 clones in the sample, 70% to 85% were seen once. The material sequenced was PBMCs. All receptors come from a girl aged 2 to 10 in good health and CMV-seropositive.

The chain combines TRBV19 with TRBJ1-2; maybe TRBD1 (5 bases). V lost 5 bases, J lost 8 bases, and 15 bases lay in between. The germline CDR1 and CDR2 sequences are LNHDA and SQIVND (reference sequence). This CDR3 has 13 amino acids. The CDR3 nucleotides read TGTGCCAGTAGTGGGGCAGGAAACGTGGGCTACACCTTC. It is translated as CASSGAGNVGYTF.

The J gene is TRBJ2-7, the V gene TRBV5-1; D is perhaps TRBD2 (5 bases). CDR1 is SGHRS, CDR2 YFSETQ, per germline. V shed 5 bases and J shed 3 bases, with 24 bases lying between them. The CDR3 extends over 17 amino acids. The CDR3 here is CASRSGSQKPLYYEQYF. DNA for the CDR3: TGCGCCAGCAGGTCGGGGTCACAGAAACCTCTGTACTACGAGCAGTACTTC.

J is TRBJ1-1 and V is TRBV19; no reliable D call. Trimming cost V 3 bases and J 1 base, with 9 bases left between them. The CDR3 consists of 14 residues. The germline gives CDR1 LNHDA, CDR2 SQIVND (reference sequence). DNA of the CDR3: TGTGCCAGTAGTATGAGGGAACCGAACACTGAAGCTTTCTTT. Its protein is CASSMREPNTEAFF.

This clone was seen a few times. Written as DNA, the CDR3 is TGTGCCAGCAGGATTGGAGGGGAGGACACTGAAGCTTTCTTT. Translated: CASRIGGEDTEAFF. This rearrangement joins TRBV2 to TRBJ1-1; D is perhaps TRBD1 (5 bases). Germline CDR1 SNHLY, CDR2 FYNNEI. V lost 6 bases, J lost 3 bases, and 14 bases lay in between. The length of the CDR3 is 14 residues.

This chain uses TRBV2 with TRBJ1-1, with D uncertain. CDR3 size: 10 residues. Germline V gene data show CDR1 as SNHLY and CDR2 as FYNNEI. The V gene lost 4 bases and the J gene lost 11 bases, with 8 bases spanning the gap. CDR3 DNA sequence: TGTGCCAGCAGTGTTTTCGGTGCTTTCTTT. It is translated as CASSVFGAFF.

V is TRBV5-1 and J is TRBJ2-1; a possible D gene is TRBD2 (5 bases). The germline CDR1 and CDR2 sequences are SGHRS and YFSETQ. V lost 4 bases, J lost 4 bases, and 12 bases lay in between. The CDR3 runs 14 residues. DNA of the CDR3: TGCGCCAGCAGCAACGGACTGGGATACAATGAGCAGTTCTTC. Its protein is CASSNGLGYNEQFF.

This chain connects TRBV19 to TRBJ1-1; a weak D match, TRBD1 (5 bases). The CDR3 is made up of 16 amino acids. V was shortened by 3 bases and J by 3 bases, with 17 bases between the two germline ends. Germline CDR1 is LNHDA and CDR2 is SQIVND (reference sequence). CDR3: CASSIAGQVRDTEAFF. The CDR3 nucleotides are TGTGCCAGTAGTATTGCCGGACAAGTCAGAGACACTGAAGCTTTCTTT.

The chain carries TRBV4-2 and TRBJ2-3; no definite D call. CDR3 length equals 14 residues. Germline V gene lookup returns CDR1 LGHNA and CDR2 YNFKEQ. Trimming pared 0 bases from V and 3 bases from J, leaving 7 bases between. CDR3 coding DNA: TGTGCCAGCAGCCAAGATAGTAGAACAGATACGCAGTATTTT. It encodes CASSQDSRTDTQYF.

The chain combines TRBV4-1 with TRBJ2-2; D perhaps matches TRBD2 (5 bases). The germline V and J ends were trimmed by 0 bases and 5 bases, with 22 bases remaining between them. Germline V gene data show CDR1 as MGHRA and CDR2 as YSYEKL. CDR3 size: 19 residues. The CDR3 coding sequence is TGCGCCAGCAGCCAAGATCCCCTACCCCAGAGGGTTGATACCGGGGAGCTGTTTTTT. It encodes CASSQDPLPQRVDTGELFF.

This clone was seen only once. The DNA of the CDR3 is TGCGCCAGCAGCTTTGGCGTGGCGCCAGGCAAGGTATTGGGCCCCCTCCACTTT. This translates into CASSFGVAPGKVLGPLHF. The chain has TRBV5-1 and TRBJ1-6; D not certain. Trimming pared 2 bases from V and 13 bases from J, leaving 28 bases between. The CDR3 consists of 18 residues. CDR1 SGHRS and CDR2 YFSETQ come from the germline V gene.

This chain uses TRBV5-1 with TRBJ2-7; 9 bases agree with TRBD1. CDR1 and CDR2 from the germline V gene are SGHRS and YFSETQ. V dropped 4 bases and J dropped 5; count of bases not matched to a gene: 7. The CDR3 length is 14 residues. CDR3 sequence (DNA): TGCGCCAGCAGCCAACCCGGGACAGGGAACGAGCAGTACTTC. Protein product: CASSQPGTGNEQYF.

The CDR3 spells CASSYWASGGETQYF. The CDR3 nucleotides read TGTGCCAGCAGTTACTGGGCTAGCGGGGGGGAGACCCAGTACTTC. J is TRBJ2-5 and V is TRBV6-5; 11 bases align to TRBD2. Germline CDR1 MNHEY, CDR2 SVGAGI. The CDR3 is 15 residues long. J was trimmed by 5 bases and V by 1 base; bases with no gene match: 3.

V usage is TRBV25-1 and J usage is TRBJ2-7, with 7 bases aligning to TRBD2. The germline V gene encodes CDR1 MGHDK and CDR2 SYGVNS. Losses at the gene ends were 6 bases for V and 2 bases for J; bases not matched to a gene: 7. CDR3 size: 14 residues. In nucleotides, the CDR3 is TGTGCCAGCAGGGGGGGGAGAGTCCCCTACGAGCAGTACTTC. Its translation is CASRGGRVPYEQYF.

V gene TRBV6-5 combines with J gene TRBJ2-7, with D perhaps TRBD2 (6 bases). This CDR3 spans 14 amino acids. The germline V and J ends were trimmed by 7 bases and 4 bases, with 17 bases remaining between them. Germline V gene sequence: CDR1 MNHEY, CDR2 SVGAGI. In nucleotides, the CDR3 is TGTGCCAGCAAAAACCCGGGACTCATATACGAGCAGTACTTC. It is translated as CASKNPGLIYEQYF.

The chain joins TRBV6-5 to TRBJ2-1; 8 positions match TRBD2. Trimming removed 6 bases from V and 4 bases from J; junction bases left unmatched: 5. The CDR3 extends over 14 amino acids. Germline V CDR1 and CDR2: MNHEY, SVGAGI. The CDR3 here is CASRSSGPYNEQFF. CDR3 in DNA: TGTGCCAGCAGGTCTAGCGGGCCATACAATGAGCAGTTCTTC.

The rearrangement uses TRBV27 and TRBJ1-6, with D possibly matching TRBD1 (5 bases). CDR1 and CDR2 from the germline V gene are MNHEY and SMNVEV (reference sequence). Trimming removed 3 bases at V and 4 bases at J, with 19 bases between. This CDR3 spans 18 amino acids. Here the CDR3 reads CASSLWGSSTFYNSPLHF. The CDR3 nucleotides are TGTGCCAGCAGTTTGTGGGGCAGCTCAACTTTTTATAATTCACCCCTCCACTTT.

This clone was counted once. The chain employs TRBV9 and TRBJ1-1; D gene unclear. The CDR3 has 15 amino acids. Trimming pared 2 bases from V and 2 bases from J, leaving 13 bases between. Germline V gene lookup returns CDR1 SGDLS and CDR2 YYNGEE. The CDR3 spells CASSVFGVGNTEAFF. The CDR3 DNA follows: TGTGCCAGCAGCGTGTTCGGTGTGGGCAACACTGAAGCTTTCTTT.

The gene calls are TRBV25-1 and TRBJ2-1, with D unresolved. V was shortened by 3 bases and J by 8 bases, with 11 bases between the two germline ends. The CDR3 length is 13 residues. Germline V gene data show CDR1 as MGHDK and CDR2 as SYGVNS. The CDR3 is CASSDGVADEQFF. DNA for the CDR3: TGTGCCAGCAGTGATGGAGTTGCGGATGAGCAGTTCTTC.

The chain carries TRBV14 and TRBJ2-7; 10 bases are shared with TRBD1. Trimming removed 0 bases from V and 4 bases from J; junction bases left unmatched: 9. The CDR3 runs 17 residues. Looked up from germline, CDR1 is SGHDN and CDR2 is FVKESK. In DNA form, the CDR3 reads TGTGCCAGCAGCCAAGATCACCGAGACAGGGGGCTTTACGAGCAGTACTTC. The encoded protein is CASSQDHRDRGLYEQYF.

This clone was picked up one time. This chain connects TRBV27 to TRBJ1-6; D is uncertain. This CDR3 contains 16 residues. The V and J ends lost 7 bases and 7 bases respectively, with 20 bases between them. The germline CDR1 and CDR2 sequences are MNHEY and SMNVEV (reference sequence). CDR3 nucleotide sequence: TGTGCCAGCACCCCGGTGAGGGTTTCGGGAAATTCACCCCTCCACTTT. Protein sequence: CASTPVRVSGNSPLHF.

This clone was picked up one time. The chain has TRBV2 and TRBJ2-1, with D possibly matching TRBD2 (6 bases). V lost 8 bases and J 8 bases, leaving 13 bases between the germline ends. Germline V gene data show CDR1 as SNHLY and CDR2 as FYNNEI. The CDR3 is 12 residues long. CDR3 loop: CASGDSRDEQFF. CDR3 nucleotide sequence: TGTGCCAGCGGGGACTCGAGGGATGAGCAGTTCTTC.

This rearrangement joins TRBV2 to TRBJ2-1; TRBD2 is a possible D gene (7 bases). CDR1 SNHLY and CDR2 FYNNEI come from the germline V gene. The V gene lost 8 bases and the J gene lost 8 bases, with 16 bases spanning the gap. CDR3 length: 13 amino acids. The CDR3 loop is CASYQRGGDEQFF. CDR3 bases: TGTGCCAGCTACCAAAGGGGGGGCGATGAGCAGTTCTTC.

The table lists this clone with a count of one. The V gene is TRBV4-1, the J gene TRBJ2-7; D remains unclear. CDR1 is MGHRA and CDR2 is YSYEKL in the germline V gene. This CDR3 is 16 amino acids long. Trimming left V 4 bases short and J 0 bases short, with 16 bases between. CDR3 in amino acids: CASSPGLVLSSYEQYF. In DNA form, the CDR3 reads TGCGCCAGCAGCCCAGGTCTCGTTCTCTCCTCCTACGAGCAGTACTTC.